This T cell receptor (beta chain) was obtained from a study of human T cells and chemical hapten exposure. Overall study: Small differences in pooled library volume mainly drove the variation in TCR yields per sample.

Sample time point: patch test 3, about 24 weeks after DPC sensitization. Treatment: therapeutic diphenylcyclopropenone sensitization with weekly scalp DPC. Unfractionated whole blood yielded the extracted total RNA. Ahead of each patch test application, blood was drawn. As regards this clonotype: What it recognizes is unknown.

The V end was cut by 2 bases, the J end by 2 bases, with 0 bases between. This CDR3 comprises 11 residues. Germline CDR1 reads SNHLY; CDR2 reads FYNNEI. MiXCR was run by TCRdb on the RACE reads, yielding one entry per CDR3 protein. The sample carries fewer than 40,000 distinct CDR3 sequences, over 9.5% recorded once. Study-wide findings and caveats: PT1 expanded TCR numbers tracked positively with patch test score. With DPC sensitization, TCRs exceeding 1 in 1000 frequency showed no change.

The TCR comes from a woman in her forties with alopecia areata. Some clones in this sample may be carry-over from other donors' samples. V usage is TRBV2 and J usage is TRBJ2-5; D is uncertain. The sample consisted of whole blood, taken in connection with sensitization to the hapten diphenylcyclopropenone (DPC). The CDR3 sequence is CASSEQETQYF. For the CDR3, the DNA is TGTGCCAGCAGTGAACAAGAGACCCAGTACTTC.